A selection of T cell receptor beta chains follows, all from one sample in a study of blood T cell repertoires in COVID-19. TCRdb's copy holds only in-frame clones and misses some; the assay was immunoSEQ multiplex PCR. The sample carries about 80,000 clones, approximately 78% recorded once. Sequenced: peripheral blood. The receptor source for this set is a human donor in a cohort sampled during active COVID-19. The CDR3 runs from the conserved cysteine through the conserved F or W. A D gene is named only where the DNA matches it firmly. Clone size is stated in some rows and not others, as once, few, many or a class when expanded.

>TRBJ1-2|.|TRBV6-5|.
TGTGCCAGCATTACGGACAGATATGGCTACACCTTC
CASITDRYGYTF
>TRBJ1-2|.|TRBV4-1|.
TGCGCCAGCAGCCCCACGGGTAGGCAGGGCTCTTGGGGCTACACCTTC
CASSPTGRQGSWGYTF
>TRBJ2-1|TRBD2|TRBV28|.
TGTGCCAGCAGTTTCCGCCGGGGGGGCAAGAATGAGCAGTTCTTC
CASSFRRGGKNEQFF
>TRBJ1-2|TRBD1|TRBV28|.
TGTGCCAGCAGTCCTCCCGGACAGGGGTACTATGGCTACACCTTC
CASSPPGQGYYGYTF
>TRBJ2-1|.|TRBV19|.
TGTGCCAGTACCCCGGCCGGGATCCACAATGAGCAGTTCTTC
CASTPAGIHNEQFF
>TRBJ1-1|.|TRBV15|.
TGTGCCACCAGCAGAGATGGGGGGGCGGACACTGAAGCTTTCTTT
CATSRDGGADTEAFF
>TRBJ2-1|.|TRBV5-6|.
TGTGCCAGCAGCTTGGACAGACCCAATGAGCAGTTCTTC
CASSLDRPNEQFF
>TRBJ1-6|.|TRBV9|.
TGTGCCAGCAGCGGGGACGGGGGAAACAATTCACCCCTCCACTTT
CASSGDGGNNSPLHF
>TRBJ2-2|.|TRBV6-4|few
TGTGCCAGCAGACTGACTGCGAACACCGGGGAGCTGTTTTTT
CASRLTANTGELFF
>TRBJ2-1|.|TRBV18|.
TGTGCCAGCTCACGCGACGGGAGTGCATACAATGAGCAGTTCTTC
CASSRDGSAYNEQFF
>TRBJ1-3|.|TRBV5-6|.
TGTGCCAGCAGCTCTGACACCACCTCTGGAAACACCATATATTTT
CASSSDTTSGNTIYF
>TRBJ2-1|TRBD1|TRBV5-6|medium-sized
TGTGCCAGCAGCTTGGGACAGGGTCTCCAGGACAATGAGCAGTTCTTC
CASSLGQGLQDNEQFF